This is a list of T cell receptor beta chains from one sample in a study of blood T cell repertoires in COVID-19. Method: immunoSEQ multiplex PCR; TCRdb's copy keeps in-frame clones and lacks some. The repertoire holds roughly 38,000 clones, with about three quarters as singletons. Specimen: peripheral blood. The receptors derive from a man between 60 and 75 years old with acute or convalescent COVID-19. Each CDR3 is given with its conserved first and last residue. Each record gives: J gene, D gene, clone size, V gene, CDR3 protein, CDR3 DNA. D genes are given only for firm matches. Size is omitted from some rows. Given values are once, few, many or a class for expanded clones.

TRBJ2-3 NA NA TRBV23-1 CASSHRGGAYTEITDTQYF TGCGCCAGCAGTCATCGTGGGGGGGCCTATACAGAAATTACAGATACGCAGTATTTT
TRBJ2-5 NA NA TRBV9 CASSVDTQETQYF TGTGCCAGCAGCGTAGACACCCAAGAGACCCAGTACTTC
TRBJ1-5 TRBD1 NA TRBV27 CASSLWGQGVYSNQPQHF TGTGCCAGCAGTTTATGGGGGCAGGGGGTCTATAGCAATCAGCCCCAGCATTTT
TRBJ1-2 NA NA TRBV5-4 CASSFGSGGGYGYTF TGTGCCAGCAGCTTTGGTAGCGGGGGAGGGTATGGCTACACCTTC
TRBJ2-7 TRBD1 NA TRBV7-9 CASSADRAYEQYF TGTGCCAGCAGCGCTGACAGGGCCTACGAGCAGTACTTC
TRBJ2-7 TRBD2 NA TRBV5-6 CASSPPAGTSLYEQYF TGTGCCAGCAGCCCCCCAGCCGGGACTAGCCTTTACGAGCAGTACTTC
TRBJ1-1 NA few TRBV6-5 CASTQMAGSTEAFF TGTGCCAGCACCCAAATGGCAGGTAGCACTGAAGCTTTCTTT
TRBJ2-3 TRBD2 NA TRBV7-2 CASRDQGGGTDTQYF TGTGCCAGCAGAGATCAGGGAGGGGGCACAGATACGCAGTATTTT
TRBJ2-1 TRBD2 NA TRBV20-1 CSASRGGQQFF TGCAGTGCTAGCCGGGGGGGCCAGCAGTTCTTC
TRBJ1-5 TRBD1 NA TRBV2 CASSAGTESNQPQHF TGTGCCAGCAGTGCCGGGACAGAGAGCAATCAGCCCCAGCATTTT
TRBJ1-1 NA NA TRBV5-8 CASSVRLMNTEAFF TGTGCCAGCAGCGTTCGACTGATGAACACTGAAGCTTTCTTT
TRBJ2-7 NA NA TRBV7-2 CASSLVADYEQYF TGTGCCAGCAGCTTAGTTGCAGACTACGAGCAGTACTTC
TRBJ2-7 TRBD1 NA TRBV6-5 CASRPLGQGIYEQYF TGTGCCAGCAGACCCCTGGGACAGGGGATCTACGAGCAGTACTTC
TRBJ2-1 TRBD1 few TRBV6-1 CASSERDRVGNEQFF TGTGCCAGCAGTGAAAGGGACAGGGTTGGGAATGAGCAGTTCTTC
TRBJ2-1 TRBD2 once TRBV5-4 CASSLGGLAGVNEQFF TGTGCCAGCAGCTTGGGTGGACTAGCGGGAGTCAATGAGCAGTTCTTC
TRBJ1-5 NA NA TRBV12-2 CASRLVTGQGPYSNQPQHF TGTGCAAGTCGCTTAGTGACAGGACAGGGACCATATAGCAATCAGCCCCAGCATTTT
TRBJ2-7 TRBD2 NA TRBV2 CASSGGLAREQYF TGTGCCAGCAGTGGGGGACTAGCAAGGGAGCAGTACTTC
TRBJ1-6 TRBD1 few TRBV19 CASSIMGLGTGGYSPLHF TGTGCCAGTAGTATCATGGGCCTGGGGACAGGAGGGTATTCACCCCTCCACTTT
TRBJ1-2 NA NA TRBV12-3/TRBV12-4 CASSFTPEEGYTF TGTGCCAGCAGTTTTACCCCTGAAGAGGGCTACACCTTC
TRBJ1-1 TRBD1 NA TRBV19 CASEQGGNTEAFF TGTGCCAGTGAACAGGGGGGGAACACTGAAGCTTTCTTT
TRBJ1-1 NA NA TRBV2 CASSDWGGKGAFF TGTGCCAGCAGTGACTGGGGAGGGAAGGGAGCTTTCTTT
TRBJ2-5 TRBD1 NA TRBV29-1 CSVEGQGVGGTQYF TGCAGCGTTGAAGGACAGGGGGTCGGCGGGACCCAGTACTTC
TRBJ2-4 NA NA TRBV11-2 CASSSTGAGLSKNIQYF TGTGCCAGCAGCTCAACAGGGGCGGGGCTATCGAAAAACATTCAGTACTTC
TRBJ2-7 TRBD1 once TRBV28 CASSSDGQGRYEQYF TGTGCCAGCAGTAGTGACGGACAGGGCCGCTACGAGCAGTACTTC
TRBJ2-5 NA few TRBV5-1 CASSLSGAQETQYF TGCGCCAGCAGCTTAAGTGGGGCCCAAGAGACCCAGTACTTC
TRBJ2-1 NA NA TRBV11-1 CASSLARGPYNEQFF TGTGCCAGCAGCTTAGCCAGGGGTCCCTACAATGAGCAGTTCTTC
TRBJ2-2 NA few TRBV2 CASSGTLHRELFF TGTGCCAGCAGCGGGACATTACACCGGGAGCTGTTTTTT